A single sample is the source of the 9 T cell receptor beta chains below, sequenced in a study of molecular identifiers for immune sequencing clone quantification (dated by TCRdb to 2017 to 2018). The protocol used for the library was PCR. Reads for this sample came from a NextSeq 500. Starting from the raw public reads, TCRdb applied fastp trimming at Q25, assembled clones with MiXCR and retained in-frame beta chains. Each record represents a unique CDR3 protein, reported with the most common genes and DNA among its rows. The sample table holds about half a million distinct CDR3 sequences, of which roughly 25% were seen once. The biggest ten clones account for under 0.8% of the sample. The specimen was naive CD8+ T cells from blood, with Jurkat cell RNA spiked in. Sample cell subset or site, as interpreted from the label and publication: FACS-sorted CD8+CD4-CCR7+CD45RA+ naive T cells. The receptors originated from a human donor in good health. Some libraries in this study had Jurkat cell RNA spiked in.

The chain links TRBV5-6 to TRBJ2-1, with TRBD2 as a possible D gene (5 bases). Germline lookup yields CDR1 SGHDT and CDR2 YYEEEE. The CDR3 contains 17 residues. V was pared by 3 bases and J by 4 bases, with 20 bases between. The CDR3 sequence is CASSSKSGFLIYNEQFF. CDR3 bases: TGTGCCAGCAGCTCCAAGTCGGGGTTTCTTATATACAATGAGCAGTTCTTC. Filled out from reference TRBV5-6 and TRBJ2-1, the complete variable domain reads DAGVTQSPTHLIKTRGQQVTLRCSPKSGHDTVSWYQQALGQGPQFIFQYYEEEERQRGNFPDRFSGHQFPNYSSELNVNALLLGDSALYLCASSSKSGFLIYNEQFFGPGTRLTVL.

The rearrangement uses TRBV28 and TRBJ1-5; the match to TRBD1 covers 10 bases. Unmatched junction bases numbered 9, after V lost 6 bases and J lost 7 bases. This CDR3 has 15 residues. Germline V gene sequence: CDR1 MDHEN, CDR2 SYDVKM. The CDR3 loop reads CASRSSPGQGQPQHF. The CDR3 DNA sequence: TGTGCCAGCAGATCCTCACCGGGACAGGGGCAGCCCCAGCATTTT.

The chain joins TRBV6-2 or TRBV6-3 to TRBJ1-2, with 7 nucleotides matching TRBD1. The length of the CDR3 is 14 residues. The ends lost 2 bases at V and 3 bases at J; junction bases unmatched: 3. The germline V gene encodes CDR1 MNHEY and CDR2 SVGEGT. CDR3 in DNA: TGTGCCAGCAGTTACGGGACAGTCTACTATGGCTACACCTTC. Protein product: CASSYGTVYYGYTF.

V gene TRBV4-1 combines with J gene TRBJ2-7; D is possibly TRBD1 or TRBD2 (6 bases each). The length of the CDR3 is 14 residues. The V and J ends lost 2 bases and 2 bases respectively, with 10 bases between them. Germline lookup yields CDR1 MGHRA and CDR2 YSYEKL. CDR3 sequence (DNA): TGCGCCAGCAGCCAATCGGGGGCTACCTACGAGCAGTACTTC. It encodes CASSQSGATYEQYF.

The chain joins TRBV6-2 or TRBV6-3 to TRBJ1-1; D possibly corresponds to TRBD1 (5 bases). Trimming took off 6 bases at V and 1 base at J, with 9 bases between the two ends. Germline V gene data show CDR1 as MNHEY and CDR2 as SVGEGT. The CDR3 totals 13 residues. The CDR3 DNA follows: TGTGCCAGCAGGGGACCGAGGAACACTGAAGCTTTCTTT. It translates to CASRGPRNTEAFF.

The V gene is TRBV2, the J gene TRBJ2-5, with 8 bases that match TRBD2. Trimming cost V 6 bases and J 5 bases; bases outside gene matches: 14. CDR3 length equals 16 residues. Germline lookup yields CDR1 SNHLY and CDR2 FYNNEI. The CDR3 protein is CASRLVGGGSLETQYF. In DNA form, the CDR3 reads TGTGCCAGCAGGCTTGTCGGGGGGGGATCTTTGGAGACCCAGTACTTC.

Worth noting for this clonotype: This may arise from a read error, as a much more abundant clone is one base away. This chain uses TRBV2 with TRBJ2-3; D may be TRBD2 (6 bases). The V end was cut by 5 bases, the J end by 1 base, with 10 bases between. This CDR3 has 14 residues. Germline loops: CDR1 SNHLY, CDR2 FYNNEI. The CDR3 DNA follows: TGTGCCAGCAGTCCGGGGGTTCGCACAGATACGCAGTATTTT. Translated, it gives CASSPGVRTDTQYF. The whole variable domain, filled in from reference TRBV2 and TRBJ2-3, reads EPEVTQTPSHQVTQMGQEVILRCVPISNHLYFYWYRQILGQKVEFLVSFYNNEISEKSEIFDDQFSVERPDGSNFTLKIRSTKLEDSAMYFCASSPGVRTDTQYFGPGTRLTVL.

The chain couples TRBV7-9 to TRBJ2-3, with D perhaps matching TRBD2 (5 bases). This CDR3 comprises 16 residues. Germline CDR1 SEHNR, CDR2 FQNEAQ (reference sequence). V gave up 6 bases and J gave up 4 bases, with 20 bases separating them. Here the CDR3 reads CASSPRTGKFADTQYF. The DNA of the CDR3 is TGTGCCAGCAGTCCGAGGACGGGAAAATTCGCAGATACGCAGTATTTT.

This clonotype was counted ten times or more. The genes are TRBV19 and TRBJ2-1; D remains unclear. V lost 3 bases and J 9 bases, leaving 9 bases between the germline ends. The length of the CDR3 is 12 residues. The germline CDR1 and CDR2 sequences are LNHDA and SQIVND (reference sequence). CDR3 DNA: TGTGCCAGTAGTATCTCTAACGGTGAGCAGTTCTTC. This codes for CASSISNGEQFF.